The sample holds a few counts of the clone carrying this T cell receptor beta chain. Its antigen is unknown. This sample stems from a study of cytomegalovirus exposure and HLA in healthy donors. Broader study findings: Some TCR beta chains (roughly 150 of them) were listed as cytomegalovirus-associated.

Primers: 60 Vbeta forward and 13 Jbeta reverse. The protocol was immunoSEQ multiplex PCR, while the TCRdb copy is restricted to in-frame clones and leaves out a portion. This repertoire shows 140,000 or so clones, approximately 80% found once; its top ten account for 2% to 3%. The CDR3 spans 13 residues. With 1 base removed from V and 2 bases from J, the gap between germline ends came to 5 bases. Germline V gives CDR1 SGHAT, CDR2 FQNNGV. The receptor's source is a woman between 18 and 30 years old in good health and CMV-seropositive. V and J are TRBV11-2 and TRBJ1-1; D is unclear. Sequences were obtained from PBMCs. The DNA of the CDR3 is TGTGCCAGCAGCTTAGCCCAAAACACTGAAGCTTTCTTT. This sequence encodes CASSLAQNTEAFF.